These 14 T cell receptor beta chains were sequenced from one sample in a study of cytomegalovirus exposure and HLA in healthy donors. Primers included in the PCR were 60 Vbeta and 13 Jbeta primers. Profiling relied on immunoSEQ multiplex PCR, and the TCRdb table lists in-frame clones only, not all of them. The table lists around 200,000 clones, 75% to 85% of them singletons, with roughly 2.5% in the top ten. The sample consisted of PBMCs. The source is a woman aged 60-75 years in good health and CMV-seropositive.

The CDR3 sequence: CASSNGRTSGAGELFF. The CDR3 region has the DNA TGTGCCAGTAGTAACGGAAGGACTAGCGGGGCCGGGGAGCTGTTTTTT. The rearrangement links TRBV19 to TRBJ2-2; 12 bases match TRBD2. Germline V lookup: CDR1 LNHDA, CDR2 SQIVND (reference sequence). The CDR3 covers 16 residues. The J segment lost 6 bases and the V segment lost 4 bases, leaving 6 bases of the junction unmatched.

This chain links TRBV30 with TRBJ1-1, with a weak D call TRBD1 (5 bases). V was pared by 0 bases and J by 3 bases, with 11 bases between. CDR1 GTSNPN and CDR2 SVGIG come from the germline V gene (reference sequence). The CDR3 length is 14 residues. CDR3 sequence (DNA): TGTGCCTGGAGTGTACCCGACAGATACACTGAAGCTTTCTTT. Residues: CAWSVPDRYTEAFF.

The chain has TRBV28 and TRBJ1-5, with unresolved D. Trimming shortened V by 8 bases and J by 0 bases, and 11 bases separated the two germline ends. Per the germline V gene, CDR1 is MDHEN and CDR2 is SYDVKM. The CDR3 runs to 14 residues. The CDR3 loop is CASRTPHSNQPQHF. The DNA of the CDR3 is TGTGCCAGCCGGACTCCCCATAGCAATCAGCCCCAGCATTTT.

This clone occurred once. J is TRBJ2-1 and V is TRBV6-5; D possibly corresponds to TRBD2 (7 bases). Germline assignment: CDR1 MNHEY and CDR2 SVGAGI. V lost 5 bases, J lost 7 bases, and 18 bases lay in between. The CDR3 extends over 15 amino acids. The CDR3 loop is CASSRGAAVWNEQFF. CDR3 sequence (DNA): TGTGCCAGCAGTCGGGGGGCGGCGGTATGGAATGAGCAGTTCTTC.

The CDR3 nucleotides are TGTGCCAGCAGTTACCCCAGAGGGGGTGTCACCACCGGGGAGCTGTTTTTT. Its translation is CASSYPRGGVTTGELFF. This chain uses TRBV5-5 with TRBJ2-2; tentatively, D is TRBD1 (6 bases). The V gene lost 5 bases and the J gene lost 4 bases, with 21 bases spanning the gap. Germline CDR1 is SGHKS and CDR2 is YYEKEE (reference sequence). The length of the CDR3 is 17 residues.

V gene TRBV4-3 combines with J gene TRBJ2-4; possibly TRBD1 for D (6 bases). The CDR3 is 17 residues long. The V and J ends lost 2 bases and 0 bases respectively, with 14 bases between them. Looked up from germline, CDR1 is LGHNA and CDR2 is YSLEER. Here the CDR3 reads CASSQYTGSLAKNIQYF. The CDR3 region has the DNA TGCGCCAGCAGCCAATATACAGGGTCTCTAGCCAAAAACATTCAGTACTTC.

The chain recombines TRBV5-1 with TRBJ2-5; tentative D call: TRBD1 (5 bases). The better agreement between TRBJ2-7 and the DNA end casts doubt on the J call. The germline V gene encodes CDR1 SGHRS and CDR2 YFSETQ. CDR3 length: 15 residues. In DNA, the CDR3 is TGCGCCAGCAGCTTGGCCCCGCAGGGCTCCTACGAGCAGTACTTC. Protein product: CASSLAPQGSYEQYF.

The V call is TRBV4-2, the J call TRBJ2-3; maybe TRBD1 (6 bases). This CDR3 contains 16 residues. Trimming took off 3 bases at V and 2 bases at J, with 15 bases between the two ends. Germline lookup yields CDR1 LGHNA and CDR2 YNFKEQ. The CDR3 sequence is CASSQGVGDTTDTQYF. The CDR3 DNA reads TGTGCCAGCAGCCAGGGGGTGGGGGACACCACAGATACGCAGTATTTT.

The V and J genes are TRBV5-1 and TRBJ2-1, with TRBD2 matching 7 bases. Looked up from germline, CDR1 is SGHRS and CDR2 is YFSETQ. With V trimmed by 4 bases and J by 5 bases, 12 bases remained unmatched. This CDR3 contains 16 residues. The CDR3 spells CASSPPGTRGDNEQFF. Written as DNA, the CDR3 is TGCGCCAGCAGCCCCCCCGGGACTCGGGGGGACAATGAGCAGTTCTTC.

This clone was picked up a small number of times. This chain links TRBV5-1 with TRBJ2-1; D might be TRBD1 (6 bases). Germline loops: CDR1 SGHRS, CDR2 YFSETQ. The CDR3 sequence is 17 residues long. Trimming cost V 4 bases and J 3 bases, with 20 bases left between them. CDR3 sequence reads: CASSPTPPGTNYNEQFF. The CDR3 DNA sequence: TGCGCCAGCAGCCCAACCCCCCCGGGGACAAACTACAATGAGCAGTTCTTC. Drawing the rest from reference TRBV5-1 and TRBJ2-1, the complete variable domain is KAGVTQTPRYLIKTRGQQVTLSCSPISGHRSVSWYQQTPGQGLQFLFEYFSETQRNKGNFPGRFSGRQFSNSRSEMNVSTLELGDSALYLCASSPTPPGTNYNEQFFGPGTRLTVL.

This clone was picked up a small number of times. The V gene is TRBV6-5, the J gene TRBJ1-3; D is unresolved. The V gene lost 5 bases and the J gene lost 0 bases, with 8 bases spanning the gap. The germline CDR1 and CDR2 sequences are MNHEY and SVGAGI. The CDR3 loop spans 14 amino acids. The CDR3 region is CASSPQHSGNTIYF. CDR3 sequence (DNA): TGTGCCAGCAGTCCCCAACACTCTGGAAACACCATATATTTT.

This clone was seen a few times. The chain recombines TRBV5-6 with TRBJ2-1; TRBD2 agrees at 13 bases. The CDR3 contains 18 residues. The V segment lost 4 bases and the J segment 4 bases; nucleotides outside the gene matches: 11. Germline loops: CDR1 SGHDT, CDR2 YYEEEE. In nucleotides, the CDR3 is TGTGCCAGCAGCCAAATGCTTGGACTAGCGGGGGAATACAATGAGCAGTTCTTC. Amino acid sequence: CASSQMLGLAGEYNEQFF.

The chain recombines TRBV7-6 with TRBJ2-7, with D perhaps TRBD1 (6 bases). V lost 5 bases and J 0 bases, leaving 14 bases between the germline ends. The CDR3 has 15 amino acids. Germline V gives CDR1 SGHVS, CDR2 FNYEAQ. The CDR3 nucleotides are TGTGCCAGCAGCAGACGACAGGCGACCTCCTACGAGCAGTACTTC. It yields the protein CASSRRQATSYEQYF.

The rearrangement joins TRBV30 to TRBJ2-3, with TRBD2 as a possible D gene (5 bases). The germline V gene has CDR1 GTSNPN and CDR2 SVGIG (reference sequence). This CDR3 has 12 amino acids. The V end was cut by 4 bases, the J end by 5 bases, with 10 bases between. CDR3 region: CAWTAAGDTQYF. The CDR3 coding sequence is TGTGCCTGGACAGCGGCTGGAGATACGCAGTATTTT.